These 30 T cell receptor beta chains share one sample of origin, sequenced in a study of blood T cell repertoires in COVID-19. Clones were sequenced by immunoSEQ multiplex PCR, and TCRdb holds only the in-frame ones, with some missing. The sample shows 50,000 or so clones, about three quarters of them seen only once. The source material was peripheral blood. These TCRs come from a human donor with active or convalescent COVID-19. The donor label of this sample is uncertain.

V is TRBV6-5 and J is TRBJ2-3, with 7 bases identical to TRBD1. In germline, CDR1 is MNHEY, CDR2 SVGAGI. After removal of 6 bases from V and 0 bases from J, the junction contained 3 bases not matched to a gene. This CDR3 region has 14 residues. CDR3 protein: CASSGTVSTDTQYF. DNA of the CDR3: TGTGCCAGCAGCGGGACAGTGAGCACAGATACGCAGTATTTT.

This chain links TRBV5-1 with TRBJ1-6; TRBD1 matches 9 bases. The CDR3 extends over 16 amino acids. Germline V gene lookup returns CDR1 SGHRS and CDR2 YFSETQ. Trimming at V came to 0 bases and at J to 10 bases, leaving 8 bases not matched to a gene. CDR3 sequence reads: CASSLGTGEGGSPLHF. The CDR3 nucleotides read TGCGCCAGCAGCTTGGGGACAGGGGAAGGTGGATCACCCCTCCACTTT.

CDR3 DNA sequence: TGCGCCAGCAGCCAAGCCCTGGGACTCAACACCGGGGAGCTGTTTTTT. Translating it yields CASSQALGLNTGELFF. The V gene is TRBV4-1, the J gene TRBJ2-2, with a weak D call TRBD2 (6 bases). Germline-derived CDR1 and CDR2 are MGHRA and YSYEKL. V lost 1 base to trimming and J lost 2 bases, with 11 bases between them. This CDR3 region has 16 residues.

This clone occurred a few times. The J gene is TRBJ1-3, the V gene TRBV4-2; 10 nucleotides agree with TRBD1. V shed 5 bases and J 0 bases; nucleotides not matched to a gene: 7. CDR1 LGHNA and CDR2 YNFKEQ come from the germline V gene. The CDR3 extends over 17 amino acids. CDR3 in amino acids: CASSTRDRGNSGNTIYF. The CDR3 nucleotides read TGTGCCAGCAGCACCCGGGACAGGGGCAACTCTGGAAACACCATATATTTT.

This clone has a count of ten or more. The V call is TRBV19, the J call TRBJ2-7; 8 bases agree with TRBD1. V lost 6 bases to trimming and J lost 3 bases; unmatched junction nucleotides: 4. In germline, CDR1 is LNHDA, CDR2 SQIVND (reference sequence). This CDR3 contains 13 residues. CDR3 nucleotides: TGTGCCAGTAGCGGGACAGGTTACTACGAGCAGTACTTC. Translated, it gives CASSGTGYYEQYF.

The chain has TRBV19 and TRBJ2-7; the match to TRBD1 covers 7 bases. This CDR3 spans 13 amino acids. The germline gives CDR1 LNHDA, CDR2 SQIVND (reference sequence). V gave up 3 bases and J gave up 5 bases; unmatched junction bases: 4. CDR3 protein: CASSITGANEQYF. The CDR3 bases are TGTGCCAGTAGTATTACAGGGGCAAACGAGCAGTACTTC.

V and J are TRBV12-5 and TRBJ2-2, with 9 positions matching TRBD1. V lost 6 bases and J lost 6; bases outside the gene matches: 8. This CDR3 comprises 15 residues. Germline CDR1 and CDR2: LGHNT and FRNRAP. Here the CDR3 reads CASGPGTGFSGELFF. In DNA, the CDR3 is TGTGCTAGTGGCCCTGGGACAGGGTTTTCCGGGGAGCTGTTTTTT. Complete variable domain (other parts from reference TRBV12-5 and TRBJ2-2): DARVTQTPRHKVTEMGQEVTMRCQPILGHNTVFWYRQTMMQGLELLAYFRNRAPLDDSGMPKDRFSAEMPDATLATLKIQPSEPRDSAVYFCASGPGTGFSGELFFGEGSRLTVL.

The chain recombines TRBV5-8 with TRBJ2-5; TRBD1 matches at 9 bases. Germline CDR1 reads SGHTS; CDR2 reads YDEGEE. There are 15 residues in the CDR3. After removal of 6 bases from V and 4 bases from J, the junction contained 10 bases not matched to a gene. This chain's CDR3 is CASTKIQGARETQYF. The CDR3 coding sequence is TGTGCCAGCACCAAGATACAGGGGGCGAGAGAGACCCAGTACTTC.

The gene calls are TRBV9 and TRBJ1-6; D is perhaps TRBD1 (6 bases). The V and J ends lost 4 bases and 6 bases respectively, with 17 bases between them. Germline V gene data show CDR1 as SGDLS and CDR2 as YYNGEE. The CDR3 totals 16 residues. The DNA for the CDR3 is TGTGCCAGCAGCCCCAGTTGGGGGCCCCCTAATTCACCCCTCCACTTT. It translates to CASSPSWGPPNSPLHF.

J is TRBJ1-5 and V is TRBV5-1; 7 bases align to TRBD1. In germline, CDR1 is SGHRS, CDR2 YFSETQ. The ends lost 2 bases at V and 1 base at J; junction bases unmatched: 0. The CDR3 spans 14 residues. The CDR3 protein is CASSLGGSNQPQHF. As DNA, the CDR3 is TGCGCCAGCAGCTTAGGGGGCAGCAATCAGCCCCAGCATTTT.

This chain links TRBV24-1 with TRBJ2-6, with D possibly matching TRBD1 (6 bases). Trimming removed 9 bases from V and 0 bases from J, with 17 bases in between. Germline CDR1 reads KGHDR; CDR2 reads SFDVKD. The CDR3 is made up of 17 amino acids. CDR3 amino acids: CATGFRGSPSGANVLTF. In DNA, the CDR3 is TGTGCCACCGGCTTCAGGGGATCCCCCTCTGGGGCCAACGTCCTGACTTTC.

The chain employs TRBV10-3 and TRBJ2-7; 9 nucleotides agree with TRBD2. Trimming removed 7 bases from V and 0 bases from J; junction bases left unmatched: 4. CDR1 is ENHRY and CDR2 is SYGVKD in the germline V gene. The CDR3 is 14 residues long. The CDR3 region has the DNA TGTGCCATCACAAATAGCGGGAGCTCCTACGAGCAGTACTTC. This encodes CAITNSGSSYEQYF.

V and J are TRBV30 and TRBJ2-7; 9 bases match TRBD1. The J segment lost 2 bases and the V segment lost 2 bases, leaving 4 bases of the junction unmatched. The germline gives CDR1 GTSNPN, CDR2 SVGIG (reference sequence). There are 14 residues in the CDR3. As DNA, the CDR3 is TGTGCCTGGAGTCAGACAGGGGGGACCTACGAGCAGTACTTC. Protein sequence: CAWSQTGGTYEQYF.

This sequence joins TRBV2 and TRBJ1-2; TRBD1 aligns across 7 bases. CDR1 and CDR2 from the germline V gene are SNHLY and FYNNEI. V shed 6 bases, J shed 4 bases, and the junction held 11 bases outside the gene matches. The CDR3 has 15 residues. As DNA, the CDR3 is TGTGCCAGCAGAGAAATGACAGGGATGGGCTATGGCTACACCTTC. Its protein is CASREMTGMGYGYTF. Filled out from reference TRBV2 and TRBJ1-2, the complete variable domain reads EPEVTQTPSHQVTQMGQEVILRCVPISNHLYFYWYRQILGQKVEFLVSFYNNEISEKSEIFDDQFSVERPDGSNFTLKIRSTKLEDSAMYFCASREMTGMGYGYTFGSGTRLTVV.

The chain has TRBV11-3 and TRBJ2-6; D is possibly TRBD2 (6 bases). The germline gives CDR1 SGHNT, CDR2 YENEEA. Trimming cost V 1 base and J 3 bases, with 10 bases left between them. This CDR3 has 16 amino acids. In DNA form, the CDR3 reads TGTGCCAGCAGCTTAGGTGTCGGGGGTGGGGCCAACGTCCTGACTTTC. Translation: CASSLGVGGGANVLTF.

J is TRBJ2-7 and V is TRBV10-3, with TRBD1 matching over 9 bases. This CDR3 contains 14 residues. CDR1 and CDR2 (germline): ENHRY, SYGVKD. Losses at the gene ends were 10 bases for V and 5 bases for J; bases not matched to a gene: 12. CDR3 sequence: CATSTGQGTDEQYF. Here the CDR3 DNA reads TGTGCCACCTCAACGGGACAGGGTACTGACGAGCAGTACTTC.

This sequence joins TRBV6-6 and TRBJ1-2; 7 nucleotides align to TRBD1. The CDR3 runs to 14 residues. Germline V gene lookup returns CDR1 MNHNY and CDR2 SVGAGI (reference sequence). With 5 bases clipped from V and 5 bases from J, the junction kept 8 bases outside the gene matches. The CDR3 sequence: CASSPTGDRYGYTF. The CDR3 bases are TGTGCCAGCAGTCCCACAGGGGATCGGTATGGCTACACCTTC.

The V call is TRBV6-4, the J call TRBJ2-3; possibly TRBD1 for D (7 bases). The V gene lost 11 bases and the J gene lost 0 bases, with 12 bases spanning the gap. This CDR3 is 13 amino acids long. Germline V gene data show CDR1 as MRHNA and CDR2 as SNTAGT. CDR3 in DNA: TGTGCCCCCTCAGGGGGGAGCACAGATACGCAGTATTTT. This sequence encodes CAPSGGSTDTQYF.

The chain is built from TRBV2 and TRBJ2-7; D not certain. The CDR3 loop spans 13 amino acids. Germline CDR1 reads SNHLY; CDR2 reads FYNNEI. Trimming pared 6 bases from V and 3 bases from J, leaving 12 bases between. This chain's CDR3 is CASSQRRDYEQYF. The DNA of the CDR3 is TGTGCCAGCAGCCAAAGGAGAGACTACGAGCAGTACTTC.

This chain joins TRBV7-8 and TRBJ2-2; D possibly corresponds to TRBD2 (6 bases). Between the trimmed V and J ends, which lost 5 bases and 1 base, there was a span of 17 bases. This CDR3 has 17 residues. In germline, CDR1 is SGHVS, CDR2 FQNEAQ. The CDR3 is CASSRTWDFLNTGELFF. CDR3 DNA: TGTGCCAGCAGCCGAACCTGGGACTTCTTGAACACCGGGGAGCTGTTTTTT. Filled out from reference TRBV7-8 and TRBJ2-2, the complete variable domain reads GAGVSQSPRYKVAKRGQDVALRCDPISGHVSLFWYQQALGQGPEFLTYFQNEAQLDKSGLPSDRFFAERPEGSVSTLKIQRTQQEDSAVYLCASSRTWDFLNTGELFFGEGSRLTVL.

The chain couples TRBV11-2 to TRBJ1-4; 7 bases line up with TRBD1. The CDR3 spans 14 residues. Unmatched junction bases numbered 5, after V lost 3 bases and J lost 7 bases. CDR1 SGHAT and CDR2 FQNNGV come from the germline V gene. CDR3 sequence reads: CASSLRQGGEKLFF. In nucleotides, the CDR3 is TGTGCCAGCAGCTTGAGACAGGGTGGTGAAAAACTGTTTTTT.

The sample holds one count of this clone. The CDR3 reads CSVECPTSYIASPLHF. The DNA for the CDR3 is TGCAGCGTTGAATGTCCCACGTCCTACATAGCCTCACCCCTCCACTTT. The genes are TRBV29-1 and TRBJ1-6, with D uncertain. V was trimmed by 2 bases and J by 10 bases, leaving 21 bases between them. Germline lookup yields CDR1 SQVTM and CDR2 ANQGSEA. CDR3 length equals 16 residues.

The chain is built from TRBV5-1 and TRBJ1-3, with 12 bases aligning to TRBD1. In germline, CDR1 is SGHRS, CDR2 YFSETQ. With V trimmed by 2 bases and J by 4 bases, 7 bases remained unmatched. CDR3 length equals 17 residues. Here the CDR3 reads CASSFTGTGGRGNTIYF. DNA for the CDR3: TGCGCCAGCAGCTTCACCGGGACAGGGGGCCGGGGAAACACCATATATTTT.

This clone is a singleton in its sample. The chain is built from TRBV3-1 (or the pseudogene TRBV3-2) and TRBJ2-1; D is ambiguous. Germline CDR1 and CDR2: LGHDT and YNNKEL (reference sequence). The V end was cut by 0 bases, the J end by 4 bases, with 7 bases between. The CDR3 is 14 amino acids. CDR3 nucleotide sequence: TGTGCCAGCAGCCAAGATCTCGTTTACAATGAGCAGTTCTTC. This codes for CASSQDLVYNEQFF.

The chain joins TRBV6-6 to TRBJ1-5, with TRBD1 as a possible D gene (5 bases). CDR1 MNHNY and CDR2 SVGAGI come from the germline V gene (reference sequence). The CDR3 has 15 residues. Trimming pared 6 bases from V and 0 bases from J, leaving 12 bases between. CDR3 DNA: TGTGCCAGCAGGGTCGGGGGATATAGCAATCAGCCCCAGCATTTT. This encodes CASRVGGYSNQPQHF.

This chain connects TRBV3-1 (or the pseudogene TRBV3-2) to TRBJ2-2; D ambiguous. The CDR3 runs 12 residues. V was trimmed by 4 bases and J by 8 bases, leaving 8 bases between them. CDR1 is LGHDT and CDR2 is YNNKEL in the germline V gene (reference sequence). The CDR3 loop reads CASSLPVGELFF. The CDR3 DNA reads as TGTGCCAGCAGCCTCCCCGTGGGGGAGCTGTTTTTT.

There are many counts of this clone. The chain uses TRBV3-1 (or the pseudogene TRBV3-2) and TRBJ2-7; 10 nucleotides align to TRBD1. This CDR3 contains 12 residues. V was pared by 6 bases and J by 5 bases, with 1 base of the junction left unmatched. Per the germline V gene, CDR1 is LGHDT and CDR2 is YNNKEL (reference sequence). DNA for the CDR3: TGTGCCAGCAGTGACAGGGGGCACGAGCAGTACTTC. Its translation is CASSDRGHEQYF.

V is TRBV14 and J is TRBJ1-5; a weak D match, TRBD1 (6 bases). V lost 3 bases to trimming and J lost 7 bases, with 10 bases between them. The germline CDR1 and CDR2 sequences are SGHDN and FVKESK. CDR3 length: 13 residues. Here the CDR3 reads CASSHKGGQPQHF. CDR3 in DNA: TGTGCCAGCAGCCATAAGGGGGGGCAGCCCCAGCATTTT. Complete variable domain (other parts from reference TRBV14 and TRBJ1-5): EAGVTQFPSHSVIEKGQTVTLRCDPISGHDNLYWYRRVMGKEIKFLLHFVKESKQDESGMPNNRFLAERTGGTYSTLKVQPAELEDSGVYFCASSHKGGQPQHFGDGTRLSIL.

J is TRBJ1-1 and V is TRBV3-1 (or the pseudogene TRBV3-2); perhaps TRBD1 as D (6 bases). This CDR3 spans 14 amino acids. Germline V CDR1 and CDR2: LGHDT, YNNKEL (reference sequence). The V end lost 3 bases, the J end lost 0 bases, and 8 bases lay between the germline ends. The CDR3 DNA sequence: TGTGCCAGCAGCCATCAGGGGATGAACACTGAAGCTTTCTTT. It translates to CASSHQGMNTEAFF.

This chain connects TRBV18 to TRBJ1-5; TRBD1 agrees at 11 bases. V was pared by 5 bases and J by 4 bases, with 7 bases of the junction left unmatched. Germline V gene data show CDR1 as KGHSH and CDR2 as LQKENI. The CDR3 contains 16 residues. The CDR3 coding sequence is TGTGCCAGCTCATCCCCGGGACAGGGGGAGAATCAGCCCCAGCATTTT. This gives the protein CASSSPGQGENQPQHF.